In its sample, the clone carrying this T cell receptor (beta chain) was seen once. Its antigen is currently unknown. This sample is part of a study of CD8 T cells in Susac syndrome. On the study more broadly: The sequenced Susac syndrome patients included about six who had clinically active disease and under ten who were in remission.

This CDR3 has 12 amino acids. CDR1 is ENHRY, CDR2 SYGVKD, per germline. Trimming cost V 4 bases and J 6 bases, with 9 bases left between them. Study-level results: Roughly 5 Susac-specific public clones appeared in CD8+ TEMRA repertoires, and around 16 in total CD8+ repertoires.

The RNA, about 0.45 to 1 ug, was put through reverse transcription using random hexamers. MiXCR, run by TCRdb on the immunoSEQ multiplex PCR reads, gives a single entry per CDR3 protein. The sample has 130,000 or so distinct CDR3 sequences; just under 95% are singletons. The source of this sequence is a human donor with Susac syndrome. The source material was CD8+ T cells from PBMCs. The rearrangement joins TRBV10-3 to TRBJ1-1; D ambiguous. The CDR3: CAISGWESEAFF. Written as DNA, the CDR3 is TGTGCCATCAGTGGGTGGGAATCTGAAGCTTTCTTT.